The T cell receptor (beta chain) under discussion was sequenced for a study of Graves' ophthalmopathy and Graves' hyperthyroidism. For repertoire sequencing, the TCR beta CDR3 regions were amplified from RNA transcripts. Scientists carried out first-round RT-PCR using HTBI primers and then a second-round multiplex PCR. TCRdb fed the multiplex PCR reads into MiXCR, producing one record per CDR3 protein. The table has some 360,000 distinct CDR3 sequences, approximately 17% seen once. In its sample, this clonotype was seen many times. Germline V gene sequence: CDR1 SGHKS, CDR2 YYEKEE (reference sequence). With 4 bases clipped from V and 5 bases from J, the junction kept 7 bases outside the gene matches. The CDR3 sequence is 15 residues long.

Sequencing used peripheral blood. This sequence joins TRBV5-5 and TRBJ1-5; 9 nucleotides match TRBD1. The clonotype comes from an adult woman with stable Graves' hyperthyroidism. The CDR3 bases are TGTGCCAGCAGCGCCGGGACAGGGTCGGATCAGCCCCAGCATTTT. It yields the protein CASSAGTGSDQPQHF.